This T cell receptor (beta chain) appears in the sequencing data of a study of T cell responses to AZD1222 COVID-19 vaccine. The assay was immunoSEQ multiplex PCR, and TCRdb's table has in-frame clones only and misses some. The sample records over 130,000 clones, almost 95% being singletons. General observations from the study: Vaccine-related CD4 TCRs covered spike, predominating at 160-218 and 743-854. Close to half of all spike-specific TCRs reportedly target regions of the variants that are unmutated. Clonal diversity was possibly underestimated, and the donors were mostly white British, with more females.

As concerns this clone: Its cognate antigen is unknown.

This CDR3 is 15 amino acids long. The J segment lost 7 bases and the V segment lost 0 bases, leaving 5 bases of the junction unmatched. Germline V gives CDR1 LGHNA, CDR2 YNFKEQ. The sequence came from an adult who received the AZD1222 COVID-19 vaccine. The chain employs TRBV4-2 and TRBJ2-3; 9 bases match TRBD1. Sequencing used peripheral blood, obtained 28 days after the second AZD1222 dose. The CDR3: CASSQDTGGGNTQYF. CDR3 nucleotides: TGTGCCAGCAGCCAAGACACAGGGGGCGGGAATACGCAGTATTTT.